This TCR beta chain appears in the sequencing data of a study of blood T cell repertoires in COVID-19. The CDR3 extends over 13 amino acids. From germline, CDR1 is MDHEN and CDR2 SYDVKM. Germline trimming cut 9 bases from V and 4 bases from J; bases unmatched to any gene: 3. Clones were sequenced by immunoSEQ multiplex PCR, and TCRdb holds only the in-frame ones, with some missing. The sample holds approximately 180,000 clones; 65% to 90% are singletons and the top ten take approximately 14%. Participants' reported clinical history set cohort assignment. Sequencing was performed on PBMCs or T cells enriched from blood (not recorded which). This clonotype was sampled from a man aged 50 or older who had recovered from COVID-19. The chain uses TRBV28 and TRBJ2-2; 9 nucleotides match TRBD1. CDR3 amino acids: CASWDRVTGELFF. DNA for the CDR3: TGTGCCAGTTGGGACAGGGTCACCGGGGAGCTGTTTTTT.